This T cell receptor (beta chain) emerged from a study of graft-versus-host responses after intestinal transplantation. Study summary: Anti-thymocyte globulin induction was given to all recipients, followed by tacrolimus and steroids for around three years. Study-level results: Early after transplant, HvG clones declined as circulating GvH clones peaked.

This CDR3 has 16 amino acids. Germline loops: CDR1 WSHSY, CDR2 SAAADI. V was cut by 0 bases and J by 4 bases, with 15 bases left in between. In the case of this clone: Its antigen is undetermined.

The data were produced by immunoSEQ multiplex PCR, yet TCRdb's version contains in-frame clones alone and is incomplete. The sample shows 7,500 to 10,000 clones, around 91% of them seen only once. The sample here was PBMCs, taken roughly 44 days after intestinal transplant. The chain employs TRBV10-2 and TRBJ1-2, with TRBD1 as a possible D gene (6 bases). This TCR was recovered from a human patient who received an intestinal transplant, so some T cells may come from the graft donor. The CDR3 loop is CASSESRKGQFYGYTF. In DNA, the CDR3 is TGCGCCAGCAGTGAGTCCCGAAAAGGACAGTTCTATGGCTACACCTTC.